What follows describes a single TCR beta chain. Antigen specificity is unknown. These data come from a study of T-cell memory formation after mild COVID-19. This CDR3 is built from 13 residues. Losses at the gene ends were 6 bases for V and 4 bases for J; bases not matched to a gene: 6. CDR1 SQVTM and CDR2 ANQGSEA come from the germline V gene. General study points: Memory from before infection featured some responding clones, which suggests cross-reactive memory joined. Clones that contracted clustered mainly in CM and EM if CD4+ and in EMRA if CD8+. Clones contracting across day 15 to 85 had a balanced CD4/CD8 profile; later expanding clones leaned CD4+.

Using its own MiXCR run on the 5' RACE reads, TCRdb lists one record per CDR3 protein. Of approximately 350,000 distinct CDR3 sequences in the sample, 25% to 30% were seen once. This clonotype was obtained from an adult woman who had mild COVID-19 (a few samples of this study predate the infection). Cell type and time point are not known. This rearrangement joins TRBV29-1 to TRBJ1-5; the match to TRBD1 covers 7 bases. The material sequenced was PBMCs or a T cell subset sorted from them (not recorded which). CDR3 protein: CSVLQGWNQPQHF. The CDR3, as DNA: TGCAGCGTGTTACAGGGGTGGAATCAGCCCCAGCATTTT.